The subject of this entry is one T cell receptor beta chain. V lost 3 bases and J lost 13; bases outside the gene matches: 12. From germline, CDR1 is SEHNR and CDR2 FQNEAQ (reference sequence). The CDR3 is 13 residues long. These data come from a study of PD-1 blockade in classical Hodgkin lymphoma. Regarding time point: newly diagnosed, previously untreated cHL patient sample. Repertoires were generated with immunoSEQ multiplex PCR, while TCRdb's copy carries only in-frame clones and drops some. The table lists tens of thousands of clones, just over 90% of them singletons. Input material: peripheral blood mononuclear cells (PBMCs). This receptor was identified in a human donor with classical Hodgkin lymphoma. The chain employs TRBV7-9 and TRBJ2-7; 7 bases agree with TRBD1. In DNA, the CDR3 is TGTGCCAGCAGCTTTCCCCCTGGACAGGTGCTTTACTTC. It codes for CASSFPPGQVLYF.